Detailed here is one T cell receptor beta chain. Its antigen is as yet unknown. This CDR3 is built from 17 residues. V lost 1 base, J lost 4 bases, and 12 bases stayed unmatched. Germline CDR1 and CDR2: SGHTA and FQGNSA. Produced via immunoSEQ multiplex PCR; TCRdb's table is partial and in-frame only. The table records 60,000 to 75,000 clones, roughly 80% of them present only once. This record belongs to a study of T cell responses to AZD1222 COVID-19 vaccine. Study-wide results and caveats: There were mostly white British donors and more females than males, and clonal diversity was possibly underestimated.

Sample: peripheral blood, taken 28 days after the second AZD1222 dose. The V call is TRBV7-2, the J call TRBJ1-2, with 7 bases matching TRBD1. The TCR originated in an adult who received the AZD1222 COVID-19 vaccine. CDR3 sequence: CASSLDPRRDRIYGYTF. The CDR3, as DNA: TGTGCCAGCAGCTTAGATCCCCGGCGGGACAGAATCTATGGCTACACCTTC. Combining the CDR3 with reference TRBV7-2 and TRBJ1-2 gives the whole variable domain GAGVSQSPSNKVTEKGKDVELRCDPISGHTALYWYRQSLGQGLEFLIYFQGNSAPDKSGLPSDRFSAERTGGSVSTLTIQRTQQEDSAVYLCASSLDPRRDRIYGYTFGSGTRLTVV.